This T cell receptor (beta chain) was sequenced for a study of PD-1 blockade in classical Hodgkin lymphoma. Regarding the study as a whole: Baseline diversity in complete responders resembled that of newly diagnosed patients. As was reported, newly diagnosed patients showed lower baseline TCR diversity than healthy donors did. CD4+ TCR diversity, unlike CD8+, climbed significantly by C4D1. Some patients began nivolumab under 1 year after ASCT. These patients were excluded from later analyses.

CDR3 size: 15 residues. Trimming stripped 2 bases from V and 2 bases from J, with 10 bases between. Germline V gives CDR1 WNHNN, CDR2 SYGVQD (reference sequence). Time point defined: cycle 4 day 1 (C4D1), after more than five weeks of nivolumab. Autologous stem cell transplantation was followed by relapse in every patient, and brentuximab vedotin exposure varied. Note on this clone: What it binds is not known.

Assay: immunoSEQ multiplex PCR; the TCRdb copy retains only in-frame clones and omits some. Of 100,000 or so clones listed, roughly nine tenths were seen once; the top ten hold under 20%. The material was peripheral blood mononuclear cells (PBMCs), obtained before the fourth cycle of nivolumab. The sequence was collected from a human donor with classical Hodgkin lymphoma. The rearrangement uses TRBV10-1 and TRBJ1-3; D unclear. CDR3 sequence (DNA): TGCGCCAGCAGTGAGAACTCTCTTCCTGGAAACACCATATATTTT. It codes for CASSENSLPGNTIYF.